Following are 27 T cell receptor beta chains from one sample sequenced in a study of CD8 T cells in Susac syndrome. An amount of RNA that ranged from roughly 0.45 to 1 ug was reverse transcribed with random hexamers. One entry per CDR3 protein results from TCRdb running MiXCR on the immunoSEQ multiplex PCR reads. The sample includes about 400,000 distinct CDR3 sequences, about 85% of them seen just once. What was sequenced was CD8+ T cells from PBMCs. The receptor set was obtained from a human donor with multiple sclerosis.

The chain recombines TRBV15 with TRBJ2-1, with 8 bases matching TRBD1. Germline CDR1 and CDR2: LNHNV and YYDKDF (reference sequence). V shed 6 bases, J shed 6 bases, and the junction held 16 bases outside the gene matches. The CDR3 has 17 residues. The CDR3 DNA sequence: TGTGCCACCAGGACGACAGGGGAACATCCTACAGTCAATGAGCAGTTCTTC. Translating gives CATRTTGEHPTVNEQFF.

The J gene is TRBJ2-5, the V gene TRBV15; weak D call: TRBD1 (6 bases). Germline V lookup: CDR1 LNHNV, CDR2 YYDKDF (reference sequence). Trimming left V 0 bases short and J 5 bases short, with 19 bases between. The CDR3 sequence is 17 residues long. In nucleotides, the CDR3 is TGTGCCACCAGCAGAGACCAAGAGGACAGAGGCATGGAGACCCAGTACTTC. Translation: CATSRDQEDRGMETQYF.

The gene calls are TRBV12-3 or TRBV12-4 and TRBJ2-7; 8 nucleotides agree with TRBD1. Unmatched junction bases numbered 2, after V lost 3 bases and J lost 10 bases. The CDR3 runs 11 residues. In DNA form, the CDR3 reads TGTGCCAGCAGTTTGGGGACAGGACAGTACTTC. It codes for CASSLGTGQYF.

This chain connects TRBV5-6 to TRBJ2-7; D is possibly TRBD1 (5 bases). Trimming left V 0 bases short and J 0 bases short, with 10 bases between. The germline V gene has CDR1 SGHDT and CDR2 YYEEEE. The CDR3 is 15 amino acids. CDR3: CASSLGQDISYEQYF. The CDR3 nucleotides are TGTGCCAGCAGCTTGGGGCAGGACATCTCCTACGAGCAGTACTTC.

This chain links TRBV27 with TRBJ2-1; 11 nucleotides line up with TRBD2. The CDR3 is 15 residues long. V shed 5 bases, J shed 7 bases, and the junction held 7 bases outside the gene matches. Per germline, CDR1 MNHEY and CDR2 SMNVEV (reference sequence). CDR3 amino acids: CASSASSGRQNEQFF. The CDR3 nucleotides read TGTGCCAGCAGTGCGTCTAGCGGGAGGCAGAATGAGCAGTTCTTC.

This sequence joins TRBV5-4 and TRBJ2-1, with TRBD2 matching 12 bases. V was clipped by 5 bases and J by 3 bases; unmatched bases: 9. CDR1 is SGHNT and CDR2 is YYREEE in the germline V gene (reference sequence). CDR3 length: 17 amino acids. CDR3 DNA sequence: TGTGCCAGCAGATTTATACTAGCGGGAGGCTTCTACAATGAGCAGTTCTTC. Residues: CASRFILAGGFYNEQFF.

This chain joins TRBV2 and TRBJ2-7; the D gene is possibly TRBD2 (6 bases). Germline V gene lookup returns CDR1 SNHLY and CDR2 FYNNEI. The V gene lost 7 bases and the J gene lost 7 bases, with 23 bases spanning the gap. CDR3 length: 15 amino acids. CDR3 region: CASIGSGDVLREQYF. In nucleotides, the CDR3 is TGTGCCAGCATCGGCTCGGGGGACGTCTTGCGTGAGCAGTACTTC.

CDR3 DNA sequence: TGCAGTGCTAGGGATGGGAATTCCTACGAGCAGTACTTC. Residues: CSARDGNSYEQYF. V and J are TRBV20-1 and TRBJ2-7; D gene uncertain. This CDR3 is 13 amino acids long. Trimming removed 3 bases at V and 1 base at J, with 10 bases between. Germline V CDR1 and CDR2: DFQATT, SNEGSKA (reference sequence).

The V call is TRBV5-1, the J call TRBJ2-4; D call uncertain. The V gene's germline CDR1 is SGHRS and CDR2 YFSETQ. The length of the CDR3 is 13 residues. Trimming cost V 0 bases and J 8 bases, with 9 bases left between them. The CDR3 coding sequence is TGCGCCAGCAGCTTGGTTAGGGCCGACATTCAGTACTTC. As protein: CASSLVRADIQYF.

This chain links TRBV19 with TRBJ1-1; possibly TRBD1 for D (6 bases). Trimming shortened V by 10 bases and J by 6 bases, and 15 bases separated the two germline ends. The CDR3 is 12 residues long. Looked up from germline, CDR1 is LNHDA and CDR2 is SQIVND (reference sequence). The CDR3 nucleotides read TGTGCCACCAAAGGGGGTGCAGCTGAAGCTTTCTTT. This translates into CATKGGAAEAFF.

The rearrangement uses TRBV4-1 and TRBJ1-1; no firm D call. The germline gives CDR1 MGHRA, CDR2 YSYEKL. There are 12 residues in the CDR3. Trimming took 6 bases from V and 7 from J, leaving 12 bases between them. The CDR3 loop is CASSSRANEAFF. The CDR3 nucleotides are TGCGCCAGCAGTAGTAGGGCTAATGAAGCTTTCTTT.

The rearrangement links TRBV7-3 to TRBJ1-2; TRBD1 matches at 8 bases. Germline CDR1 SGHTA, CDR2 FQGTGA. The CDR3 runs 13 residues. The V and J ends lost 3 bases and 7 bases, in that order; junction bases with no gene match: 4. The CDR3 DNA is TGTGCCAGCAGCTTGACAGGGGCGGGTGGCTACACCTTC. Its protein product is CASSLTGAGGYTF.

The chain combines TRBV27 with TRBJ2-5; no firm D call. With 4 bases removed from V and 5 bases from J, the gap between germline ends came to 11 bases. CDR3 length: 13 amino acids. Per germline, CDR1 MNHEY and CDR2 SMNVEV (reference sequence). CDR3 bases: TGTGCCAGCAGTTACGGTCCTGTGGAGACCCAGTACTTC. This translates into CASSYGPVETQYF.

The chain combines TRBV28 with TRBJ2-7; 15 nucleotides agree with TRBD2. The germline V gene encodes CDR1 MDHEN and CDR2 SYDVKM. J lost 0 bases, V lost 6 bases, and 6 bases had no gene match. The CDR3 runs 17 residues. The CDR3 DNA is TGTGCCAGCAGGGGACTAGCGGGAGGATTTGTCTCCTACGAGCAGTACTTC. It is translated as CASRGLAGGFVSYEQYF.

The chain couples TRBV29-1 to TRBJ2-7; D is undetermined. V lost 3 bases, J lost 4 bases, and 13 bases lay in between. Germline CDR1 is SQVTM and CDR2 is ANQGSEA. The CDR3 runs to 13 residues. CDR3 amino acids: CSVEESYGYEQYF. For the CDR3, the DNA is TGCAGCGTTGAGGAGAGCTACGGTTACGAGCAGTACTTC.

This chain links TRBV7-9 with TRBJ2-5; 8 bases are a match to TRBD2. The V gene end was trimmed by 5 bases and the J gene end by 0 bases; junction bases not matched to a gene: 2. CDR3 length equals 14 residues. Germline CDR1 SEHNR, CDR2 FQNEAQ (reference sequence). The CDR3 region has the DNA TGTGCCAGCAGCAAACTAGCGGACCAAGAGACCCAGTACTTC. Translated: CASSKLADQETQYF.

The genes are TRBV7-2 and TRBJ2-5; no firm D call. The V end lost 4 bases, the J end lost 5 bases, and 11 bases lay between the germline ends. The CDR3 extends over 13 amino acids. The germline V gene has CDR1 SGHTA and CDR2 FQGNSA. The CDR3 DNA sequence: TGTGCCAGCAGCTCCACAGTGGGGGAGACCCAGTACTTC. Amino acids: CASSSTVGETQYF.

The chain has TRBV6-5 and TRBJ1-1; no definite D call. The germline V and J ends were trimmed by 9 bases and 1 base, with 15 bases remaining between them. Germline V gives CDR1 MNHEY, CDR2 SVGAGI. This CDR3 comprises 14 residues. The CDR3 region is CASSPTAGNTEAFF. CDR3 sequence (DNA): TGTGCCAGTTCTCCAACGGCGGGGAACACTGAAGCTTTCTTT.

The J gene is TRBJ1-2, the V gene TRBV12-3 or TRBV12-4; 7 bases agree with TRBD1. The junction had 27 bases not matched to a gene; V was cut back by 3 bases and J by 2 bases. The CDR3 sequence is 22 residues long. The CDR3 region is CASSFIYRPSGATGTQNYGYTF. CDR3 DNA sequence: TGTGCCAGCAGTTTTATATATAGACCATCCGGTGCGACAGGGACACAAAACTATGGCTACACCTTC.

This clonotype was observed a single time. CDR3 amino acids: CSARTRVTEQYF. The CDR3 DNA follows: TGCAGTGCTAGAACCAGGGTTACCGAGCAGTACTTC. The rearrangement joins TRBV20-1 to TRBJ2-7, with D maybe TRBD1 (5 bases). This CDR3 region has 12 residues. The V gene lost 2 bases and the J gene lost 6 bases, with 11 bases spanning the gap. Germline V gives CDR1 DFQATT, CDR2 SNEGSKA (reference sequence).

The chain joins TRBV5-1 to TRBJ2-3; D uncertain. Looked up from germline, CDR1 is SGHRS and CDR2 is YFSETQ. The CDR3 length is 14 residues. V lost 0 bases and J 3 bases, leaving 8 bases between the germline ends. The CDR3 nucleotides are TGCGCCAGCAGCTTGGCCAGAGAGACAGATACGCAGTATTTT. Translation gives CASSLARETDTQYF.

This sequence joins TRBV6-1 and TRBJ2-2, with D possibly being TRBD2 (6 bases). Germline V CDR1 and CDR2: MNHNS, SASEGT. V lost 11 bases to trimming and J lost 1 base, with 23 bases between them. The CDR3 sequence is 17 residues long. CDR3 DNA sequence: TGTGCCGGCCACTCCCCTCTAGCGTGGGAGAACACCGGGGAGCTGTTTTTT. Translated: CAGHSPLAWENTGELFF.

The V and J genes are TRBV6-5 and TRBJ1-1; D gene uncertain. V was clipped by 0 bases and J by 0 bases, with 11 bases between them. CDR1 is MNHEY and CDR2 is SVGAGI in the germline V gene. There are 16 residues in the CDR3. The CDR3 here is CASSYSKGSVNTEAFF. The CDR3, as DNA: TGTGCCAGCAGTTACTCGAAAGGTTCAGTGAACACTGAAGCTTTCTTT.

The rearrangement joins TRBV6-1 to TRBJ2-7; D may correspond to TRBD1 or TRBD2 (5 bases each). Germline V gene data show CDR1 as MNHNS and CDR2 as SASEGT. The CDR3 runs 16 residues. The V gene lost 6 bases and the J gene lost 2 bases, with 20 bases spanning the gap. The CDR3: CASSDGATDLPYEQYF. The CDR3 DNA reads TGTGCCAGCAGCGACGGGGCGACAGACTTACCCTACGAGCAGTACTTC.

This chain links TRBV29-1 with TRBJ2-2; maybe TRBD2 (6 bases). V was pared by 1 base and J by 6 bases, with 12 bases between. The CDR3 has 14 amino acids. CDR1 is SQVTM, CDR2 ANQGSEA, per germline. The DNA for the CDR3 is TGCAGCGTTGAAGGGCCCGGGAGCTCCGGGGAGCTGTTTTTT. This translates into CSVEGPGSSGELFF.

This clonotype has a single count. The chain joins TRBV2 to TRBJ2-2; D uncertain. The germline V gene has CDR1 SNHLY and CDR2 FYNNEI. The CDR3 is 12 residues long. The ends were cut back, 11 bases at V and 5 bases at J, with 12 bases in the middle. CDR3 bases: TGTGCCGTTAAAATGGGGACCGGGGAGCTGTTTTTT. Translation: CAVKMGTGELFF.

This rearrangement joins TRBV20-1 to TRBJ2-3, with 14 bases aligning to TRBD2. CDR1 and CDR2 (germline): DFQATT, SNEGSKA (reference sequence). The CDR3 has 15 residues. Trimming at V came to 5 bases and at J to 5 bases, leaving 6 bases not matched to a gene. CDR3 sequence: CSACRLAGGRDTQYF. In DNA, the CDR3 is TGCAGTGCTTGCCGACTAGCGGGAGGGCGAGATACGCAGTATTTT.